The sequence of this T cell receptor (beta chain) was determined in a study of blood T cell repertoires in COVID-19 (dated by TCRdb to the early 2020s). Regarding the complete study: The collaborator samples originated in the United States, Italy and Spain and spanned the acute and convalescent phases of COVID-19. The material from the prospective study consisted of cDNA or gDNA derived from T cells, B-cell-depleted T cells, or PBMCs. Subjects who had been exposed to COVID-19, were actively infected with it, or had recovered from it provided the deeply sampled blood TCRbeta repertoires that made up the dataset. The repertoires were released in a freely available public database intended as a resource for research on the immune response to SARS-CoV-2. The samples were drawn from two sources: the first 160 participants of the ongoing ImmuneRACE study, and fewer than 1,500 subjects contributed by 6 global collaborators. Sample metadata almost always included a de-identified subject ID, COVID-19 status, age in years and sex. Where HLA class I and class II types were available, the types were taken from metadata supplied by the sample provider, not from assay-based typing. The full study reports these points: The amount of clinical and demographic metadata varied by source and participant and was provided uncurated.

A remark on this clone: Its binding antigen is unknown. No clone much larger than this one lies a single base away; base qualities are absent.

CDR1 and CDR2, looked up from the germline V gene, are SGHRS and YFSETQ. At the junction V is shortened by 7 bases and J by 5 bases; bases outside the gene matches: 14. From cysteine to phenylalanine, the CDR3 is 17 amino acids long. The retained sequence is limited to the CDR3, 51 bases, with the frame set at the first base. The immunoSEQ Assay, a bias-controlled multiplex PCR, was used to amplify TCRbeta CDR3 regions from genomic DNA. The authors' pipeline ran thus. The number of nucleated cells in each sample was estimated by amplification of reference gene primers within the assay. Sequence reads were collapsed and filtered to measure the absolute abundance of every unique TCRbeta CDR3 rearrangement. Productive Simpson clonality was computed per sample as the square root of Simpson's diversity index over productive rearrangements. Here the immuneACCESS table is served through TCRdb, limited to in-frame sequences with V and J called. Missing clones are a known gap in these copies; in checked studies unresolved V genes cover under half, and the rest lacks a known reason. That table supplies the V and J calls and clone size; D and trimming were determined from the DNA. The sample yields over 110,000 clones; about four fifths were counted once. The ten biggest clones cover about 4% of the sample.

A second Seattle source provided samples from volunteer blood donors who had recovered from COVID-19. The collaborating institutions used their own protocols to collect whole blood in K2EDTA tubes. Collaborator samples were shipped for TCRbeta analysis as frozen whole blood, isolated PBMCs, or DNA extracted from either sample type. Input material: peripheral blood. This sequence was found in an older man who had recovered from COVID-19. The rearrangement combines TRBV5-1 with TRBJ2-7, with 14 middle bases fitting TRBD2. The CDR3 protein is CASWDSPGTSGRDEQYF. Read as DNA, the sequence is TGCGCCAGCTGGGACAGCCCCGGGACTAGCGGGAGAGACGAGCAGTACTTC.